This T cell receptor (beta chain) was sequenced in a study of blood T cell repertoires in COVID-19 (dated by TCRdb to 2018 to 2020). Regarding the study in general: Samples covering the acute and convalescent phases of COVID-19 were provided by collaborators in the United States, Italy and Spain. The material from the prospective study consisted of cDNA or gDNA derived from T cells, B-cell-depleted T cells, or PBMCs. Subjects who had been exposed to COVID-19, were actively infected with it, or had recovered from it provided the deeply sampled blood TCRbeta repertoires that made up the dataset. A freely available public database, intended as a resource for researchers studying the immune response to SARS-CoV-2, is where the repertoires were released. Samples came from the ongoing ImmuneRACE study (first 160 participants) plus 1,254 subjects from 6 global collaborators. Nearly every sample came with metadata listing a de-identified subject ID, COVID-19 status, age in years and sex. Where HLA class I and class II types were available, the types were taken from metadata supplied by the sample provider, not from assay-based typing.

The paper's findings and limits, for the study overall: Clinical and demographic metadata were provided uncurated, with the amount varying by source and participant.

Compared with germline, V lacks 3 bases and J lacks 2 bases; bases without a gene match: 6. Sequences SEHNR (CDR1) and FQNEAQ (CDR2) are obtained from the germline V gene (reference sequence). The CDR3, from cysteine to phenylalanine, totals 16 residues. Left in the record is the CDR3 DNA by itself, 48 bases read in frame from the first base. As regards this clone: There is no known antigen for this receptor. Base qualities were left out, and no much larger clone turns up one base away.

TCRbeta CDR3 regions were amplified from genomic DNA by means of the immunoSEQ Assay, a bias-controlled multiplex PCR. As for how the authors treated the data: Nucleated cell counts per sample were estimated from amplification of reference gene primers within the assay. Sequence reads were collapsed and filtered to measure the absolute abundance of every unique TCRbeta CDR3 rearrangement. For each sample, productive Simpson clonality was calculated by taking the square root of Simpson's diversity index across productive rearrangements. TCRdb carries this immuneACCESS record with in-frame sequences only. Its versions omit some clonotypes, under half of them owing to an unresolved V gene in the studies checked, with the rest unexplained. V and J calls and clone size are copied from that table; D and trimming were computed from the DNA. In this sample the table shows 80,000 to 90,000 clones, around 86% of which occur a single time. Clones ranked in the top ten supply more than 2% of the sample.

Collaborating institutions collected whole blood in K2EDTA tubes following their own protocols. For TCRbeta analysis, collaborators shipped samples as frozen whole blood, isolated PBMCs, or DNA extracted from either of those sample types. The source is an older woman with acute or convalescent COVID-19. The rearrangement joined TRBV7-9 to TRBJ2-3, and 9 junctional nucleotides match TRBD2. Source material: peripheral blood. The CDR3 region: CASSLFSGGPTDTQYF. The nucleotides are TGTGCCAGCAGCTTGTTCAGCGGGGGGCCCACAGATACGCAGTATTTT.